This T cell receptor (beta chain) was identified during a study of blood T cell repertoires in COVID-19. Turning to the study itself: Both acute and convalescent COVID-19 samples were obtained from the United States, Italy and Spain. T cells, B-cell-depleted T cells, or PBMCs provided the cDNA or gDNA that served as material.

How the authors handled the data: Using reference gene primer amplification, nucleated cell counts were estimated. Sequenced by immunoSEQ multiplex PCR; TCRdb stores in-frame clones only, minus some. The D gene and trimming were derived from the DNA, and the V and J assignments and clone size from that table. The data hold about 130,000 clones, with about four fifths observed a single time. Participant-given clinical history determined each cohort assignment. CDR1 SGHVS and CDR2 FQNEAQ come from the germline V gene. CDR3 length: 13 residues. Deletions cut 1 base from V and 8 bases from J, with 10 bases between.

The receptor's source is a man in his fifties or sixties who had recovered from COVID-19. V usage is TRBV7-8 and J usage is TRBJ2-3, with D uncertain. The sequencing input was PBMCs or T cells enriched from blood (not recorded which). This chain's CDR3 is CASSLDDSSTQYF. For the CDR3, the DNA is TGTGCCAGCAGCTTAGATGATAGCTCTACGCAGTATTTT.